This T cell receptor beta chain was recovered during a study of CD8 T cells in ankylosing spondylitis. Study-wide points: Disease-linked clones bore a CD8+ phenotype, appearing relatively rarely in peripheral blood. Enrichment of disease-linked clones was reportedly significant in matched ankylosing spondylitis synovial fluid. Apparently characteristic of ankylosing spondylitis blood was a TCR beta motif (about eight highly homologous variants). Some of the motif variants had earlier been found in reactive arthritis patients' fluid and blood.

TCRdb analysed the 5' RACE reads with MiXCR anew, one entry per CDR3 protein. The table includes about 840,000 distinct CDR3 sequences, 10% to 15% detected once. Trimming pared 2 bases from V and 4 bases from J, leaving 18 bases between. Germline V gene sequence: CDR1 ENHRY, CDR2 SYGVKD. The CDR3 totals 16 residues. This clonotype was seen a handful of times. Its specificity is unknown. This clonotype was obtained from a male donor with ankylosing spondylitis. The sample was blood, either unsorted or a sorted T cell fraction (not recorded which). The rearrangement links TRBV10-3 to TRBJ2-7; the D gene could be TRBD1 or TRBD2 (6 bases each). Written as DNA, the CDR3 is TGTGCCATCAGTGAGGAGGTATGGGGGGCGGGGTACGAGCAGTACTTC. Amino acid sequence: CAISEEVWGAGYEQYF.